This T cell receptor beta chain was obtained from a study of T cells in localized non-small cell lung cancer (dated by TCRdb to the early 2020s). Broadly, across the study: T cell repertoires of 200 to 250 early-stage NSCLC patients were analyzed, with tumors being compared against uninvolved tumor-adjacent lungs. All 230 or so NSCLC patients in the cohort were treatment-naive and had localized lung tumors that were resected. A mean age of around 69 years was recorded for the NSCLC patients, of whom more than 120 were male and some 100 were female. Paper-wide results and their limitations: Uninvolved tumor-adjacent lung showed the highest T cell clonality, higher than tumor, which suggests more focused antigenic responses in the uninvolved tumor-adjacent lung. Higher T cell density in blood was associated with longer overall survival, whereas higher clonality in adjacent lung was associated with shorter survival. Because of the exploratory design, TCR variables were selected using unadjusted p-values without false-discovery rate correction. Because multi-region tumor sequencing was not done, intratumor heterogeneity could not be ruled out. A median of around 50 of the top 100 tumor clones were detected in paired uninvolved adjacent lung, and 25 to 35 of these tumor clones were also found among the top 100 clones of the paired uninvolved adjacent lung.

This clone has a handful of counts. This clone's antigen is unknown. One base away there is no much larger clone; base qualities are not given. The immunoSEQ Assay was used to sequence TCR beta CDR3 regions from DNA. Turning to the authors' computational methods: To compute T cell density, TCR beta template counts were normalized to usable DNA, which was estimated by amplifying housekeeping genes. Richness was estimated using the preseqR package, with extrapolation to 400,000 templates for PBMC samples and to 120,000 templates for tissue samples. Clonality was taken to be one minus Pielou's evenness. Tissue-enriched TCRs were identified by differential abundance testing using productive amino-acid clonotypes, minimum total count 5 and alpha 0.1. Repertoire overlap between compartments was quantified with the Jaccard Index and Morisita Overlap Index. GLIPH grouped TCR beta CDR3s together with public tetramer-defined viral CDR3s, and a viral motif had to include at least three viral sequences and show V-gene enrichment. As stored in TCRdb, this immuneACCESS dataset retains in-frame rearrangements with V and J assigned. A fraction of the clones does not appear; measured against another copy, unresolved V genes explain less than half of the discrepancy, and the remainder lacks a known reason. The V and J calls and the clone size are those of that table, but D and trimming were determined from the DNA. The sample has about 3,000 clones on record, around 22% of them singletons. The ten top clones hold just over 5% of the sample.

The CDR3 has 13 amino acids, counting the end cysteine and phenylalanine. Kept here is only the CDR3 DNA, which spans 39 bases and is read in frame from base 1. At the junction V is shortened by 6 bases and J by 3 bases, with 12 bases in between. The germline V gene specifies SGDLS as CDR1 and YYNGEE as CDR2. At diagnosis, peripheral blood, uninvolved tumor-adjacent lung and tumor were collected and were preserved as a mix of fresh-frozen and FFPE material. This clonotype was obtained from a female donor over 55 with stage I lung adenocarcinoma. The V and J genes are TRBV9 and TRBJ1-1; no D segment can be confidently identified. Here the sequenced sample was lung tumor tissue, taken before any cancer treatment. The DNA sequence is given as TGTGCCAGCAAGAGAACCTATTACACTGAAGCTTTCTTT. This gives the protein CASKRTYYTEAFF.